The present TCR beta chain was sequenced within a study of vaccination effects on CD4 cells after COVID-19. General study points: Late in the post-vaccination period, infection-induced and vaccine-induced clones underwent marked clonal contraction.

V shed 3 bases and J 4 bases; nucleotides not matched to a gene: 5. Germline V gene lookup returns CDR1 KGHSH and CDR2 LQKENI. The CDR3 consists of 15 residues. Clones were sequenced by immunoSEQ multiplex PCR, and TCRdb holds only the in-frame ones, with some missing. This sample has tens of thousands of clones; about four fifths occur once, and the top ten carry 2.5% to 3%. As concerns this clone: Its antigen is currently unknown.

Antigen-specific CD4+ T cell clonotypes were called by their expansion after viral peptide-pool culture in ViraFEST. Following a roughly 9-day culture, CD4+ T cells were purified. Nucleocapsid antibodies were negative in the vaccine recipients, who had never had SARS-CoV-2 infection. Each well held 1.5 million to 2 million PBMC cultured with around 10 ug/ml peptides and about 10 IU/ml IL-2. IL-2 medium supplanted half the medium on days 3 and 7. This rearrangement joins TRBV18 to TRBJ1-2; 10 nucleotides match TRBD1. The TCR originated in a human donor who received a COVID-19 vaccine. The input for sequencing was CD4+ T cells from PBMCs cultured with HCoV-NL63 spike peptides, taken before COVID-19 vaccination. CDR3 protein: CASSPGQGSIYGYTF. CDR3 coding DNA: TGTGCCAGCTCACCGGGACAGGGGTCTATCTATGGCTACACCTTC.